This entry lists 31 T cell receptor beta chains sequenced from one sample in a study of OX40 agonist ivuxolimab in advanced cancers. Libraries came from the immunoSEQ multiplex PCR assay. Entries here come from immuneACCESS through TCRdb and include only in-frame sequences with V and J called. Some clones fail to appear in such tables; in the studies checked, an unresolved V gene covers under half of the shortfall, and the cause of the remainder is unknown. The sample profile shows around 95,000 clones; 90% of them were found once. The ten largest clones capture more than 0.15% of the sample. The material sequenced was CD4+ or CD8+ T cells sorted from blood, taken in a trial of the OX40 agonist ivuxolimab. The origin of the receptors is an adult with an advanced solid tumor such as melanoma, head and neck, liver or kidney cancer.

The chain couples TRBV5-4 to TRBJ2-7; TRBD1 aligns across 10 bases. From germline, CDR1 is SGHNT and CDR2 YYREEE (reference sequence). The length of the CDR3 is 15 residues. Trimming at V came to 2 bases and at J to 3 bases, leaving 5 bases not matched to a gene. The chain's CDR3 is CASSFPGQGFYEQYF. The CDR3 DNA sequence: TGTGCCAGCAGCTTTCCGGGACAGGGGTTCTACGAGCAGTACTTC. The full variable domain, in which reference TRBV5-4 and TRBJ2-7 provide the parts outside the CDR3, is ETGVTQSPTHLIKTRGQQVTLRCSSQSGHNTVSWYQQALGQGPQFIFQYYREEENGRGNFPPRFSGLQFPNYSSELNVNALELDDSALYLCASSFPGQGFYEQYFGPGTRLTVT.

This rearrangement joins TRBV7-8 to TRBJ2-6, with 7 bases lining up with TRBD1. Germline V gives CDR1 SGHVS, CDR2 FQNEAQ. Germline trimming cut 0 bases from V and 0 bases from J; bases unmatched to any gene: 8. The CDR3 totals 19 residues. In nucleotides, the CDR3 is TGTGCCAGCAGCTTAGCAAGGACAGGAGAAAGCTCTGGGGCCAACGTCCTGACTTTC. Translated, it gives CASSLARTGESSGANVLTF.

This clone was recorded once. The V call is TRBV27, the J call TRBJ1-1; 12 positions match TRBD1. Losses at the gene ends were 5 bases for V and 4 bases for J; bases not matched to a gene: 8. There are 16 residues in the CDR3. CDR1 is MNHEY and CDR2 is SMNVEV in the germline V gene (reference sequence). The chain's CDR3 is CASSRGDRGLRTEAFF. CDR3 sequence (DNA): TGTGCCAGCAGTCGTGGGGACAGGGGGCTTCGCACTGAAGCTTTCTTT.

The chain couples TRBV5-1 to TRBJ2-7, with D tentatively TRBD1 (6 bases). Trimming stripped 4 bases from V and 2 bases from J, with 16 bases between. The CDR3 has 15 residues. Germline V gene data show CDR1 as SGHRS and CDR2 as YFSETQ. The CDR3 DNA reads TGCGCCAGCAGCAAACGACAGGCCGATCCCTACGAGCAGTACTTC. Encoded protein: CASSKRQADPYEQYF.

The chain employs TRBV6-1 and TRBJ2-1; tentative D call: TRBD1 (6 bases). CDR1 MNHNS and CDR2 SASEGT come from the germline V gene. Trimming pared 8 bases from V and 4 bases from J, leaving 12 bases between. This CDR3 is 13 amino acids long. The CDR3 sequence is CASERTVYNEQFF. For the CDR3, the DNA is TGTGCCAGCGAAAGGACAGTTTACAATGAGCAGTTCTTC.

The CDR3 DNA is TGTGCCAGCAGTCTCGGGACACCGAACACCGGGGAGCTGTTTTTT. This gives the protein CASSLGTPNTGELFF. The rearrangement links TRBV27 to TRBJ2-2; the D gene is possibly TRBD1 (6 bases). Germline loops: CDR1 MNHEY, CDR2 SMNVEV (reference sequence). The V and J ends lost 5 bases and 0 bases respectively, with 10 bases between them. The CDR3 sequence is 15 residues long.

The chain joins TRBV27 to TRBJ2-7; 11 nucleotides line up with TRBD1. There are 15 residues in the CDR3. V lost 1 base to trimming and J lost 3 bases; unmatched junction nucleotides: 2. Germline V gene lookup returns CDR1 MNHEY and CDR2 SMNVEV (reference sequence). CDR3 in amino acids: CASSLWDRGFYEQYF. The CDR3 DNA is TGTGCCAGCAGTTTATGGGACAGGGGGTTCTACGAGCAGTACTTC.

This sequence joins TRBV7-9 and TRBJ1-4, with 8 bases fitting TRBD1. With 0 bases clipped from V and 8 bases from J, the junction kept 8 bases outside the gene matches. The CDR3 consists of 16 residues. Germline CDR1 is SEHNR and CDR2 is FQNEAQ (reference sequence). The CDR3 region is CASSLAAGGGLEKLFF. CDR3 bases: TGTGCCAGCAGCTTAGCTGCAGGGGGCGGTTTAGAAAAACTGTTTTTT.

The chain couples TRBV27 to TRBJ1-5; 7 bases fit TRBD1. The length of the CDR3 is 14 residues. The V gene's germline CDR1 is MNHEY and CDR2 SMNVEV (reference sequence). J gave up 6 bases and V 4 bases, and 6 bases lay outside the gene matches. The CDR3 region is CASSSRQGGQPQHF. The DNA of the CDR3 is TGTGCCAGCAGTTCAAGACAGGGCGGTCAGCCCCAGCATTTT.

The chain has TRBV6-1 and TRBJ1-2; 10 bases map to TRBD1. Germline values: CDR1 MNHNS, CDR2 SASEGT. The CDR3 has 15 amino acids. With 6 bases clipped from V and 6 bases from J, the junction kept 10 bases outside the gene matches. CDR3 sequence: CASSGPGTGADGYTF. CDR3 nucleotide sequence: TGTGCCAGCAGCGGACCAGGGACAGGGGCTGATGGCTACACCTTC.

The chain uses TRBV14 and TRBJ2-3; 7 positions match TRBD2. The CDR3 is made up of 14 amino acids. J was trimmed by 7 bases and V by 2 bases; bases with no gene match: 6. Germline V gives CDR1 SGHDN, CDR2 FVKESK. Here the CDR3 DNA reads TGTGCCAGCAGCCAATTGGGGGGGTTATATACGCAGTATTTT. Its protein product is CASSQLGGLYTQYF.

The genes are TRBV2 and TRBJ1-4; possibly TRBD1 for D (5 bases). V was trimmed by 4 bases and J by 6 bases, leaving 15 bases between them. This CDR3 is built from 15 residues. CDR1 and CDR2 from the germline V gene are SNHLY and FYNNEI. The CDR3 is CASSAPGIGDEKLFF. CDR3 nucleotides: TGTGCCAGCAGTGCACCAGGGATCGGGGATGAAAAACTGTTTTTT.

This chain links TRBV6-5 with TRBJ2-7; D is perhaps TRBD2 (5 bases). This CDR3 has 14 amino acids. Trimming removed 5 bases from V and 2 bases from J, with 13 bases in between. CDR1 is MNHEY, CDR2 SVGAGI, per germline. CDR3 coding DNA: TGTGCCAGCAGTGAACCCCGGAGGCCCTACGAGCAGTACTTC. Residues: CASSEPRRPYEQYF.

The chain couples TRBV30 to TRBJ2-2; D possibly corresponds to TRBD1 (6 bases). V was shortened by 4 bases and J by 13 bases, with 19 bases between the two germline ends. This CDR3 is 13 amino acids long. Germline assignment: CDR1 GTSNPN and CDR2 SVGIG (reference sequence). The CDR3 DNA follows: TGTGCCTGGAAACAGGGTGTCGCAGGGACGCTGTTTTTT. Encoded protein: CAWKQGVAGTLFF. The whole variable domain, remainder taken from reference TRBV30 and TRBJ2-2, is SQTIHQWPATLVQPVGSPLSLECTVEGTSNPNLYWYRQAAGRGLQLLFYSVGIGQISSEVPQNLSASRPQDRQFILSSKKLLLSDSGFYLCAWKQGVAGTLFFGEGSRLTVL.

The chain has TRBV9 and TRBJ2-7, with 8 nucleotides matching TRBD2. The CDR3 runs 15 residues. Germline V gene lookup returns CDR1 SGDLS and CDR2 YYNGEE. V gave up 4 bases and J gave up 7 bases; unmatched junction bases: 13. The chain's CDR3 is CASSPSAGGWGEQYF. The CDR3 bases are TGTGCCAGCAGCCCCAGCGCGGGAGGCTGGGGAGAGCAGTACTTC.

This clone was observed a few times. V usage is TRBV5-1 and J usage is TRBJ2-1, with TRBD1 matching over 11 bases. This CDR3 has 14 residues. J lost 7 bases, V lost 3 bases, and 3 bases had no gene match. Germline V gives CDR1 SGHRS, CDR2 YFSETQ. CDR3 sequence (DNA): TGCGCCAGCAGCTGGGGGACAGGGGGAAATGAGCAGTTCTTC. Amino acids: CASSWGTGGNEQFF.

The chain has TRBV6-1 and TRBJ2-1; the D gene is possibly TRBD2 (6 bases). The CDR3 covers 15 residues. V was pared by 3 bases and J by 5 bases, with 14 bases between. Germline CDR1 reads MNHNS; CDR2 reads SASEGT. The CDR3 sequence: CASSEVRRANNEQFF. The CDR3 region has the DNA TGTGCCAGCAGTGAGGTAAGGAGGGCCAACAATGAGCAGTTCTTC.

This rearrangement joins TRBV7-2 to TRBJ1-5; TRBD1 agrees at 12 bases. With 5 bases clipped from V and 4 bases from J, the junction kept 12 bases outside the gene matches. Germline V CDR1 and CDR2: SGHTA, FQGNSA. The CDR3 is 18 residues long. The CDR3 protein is CASSGKPGQGAQNQPQHF. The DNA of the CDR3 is TGTGCCAGCAGCGGGAAACCGGGACAGGGGGCGCAAAATCAGCCCCAGCATTTT.

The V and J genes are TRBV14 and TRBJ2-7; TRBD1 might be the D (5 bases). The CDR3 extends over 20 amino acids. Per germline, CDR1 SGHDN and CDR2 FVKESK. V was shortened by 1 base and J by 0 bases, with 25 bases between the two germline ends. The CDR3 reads CASSQVKPGSSVSGSYEQYF. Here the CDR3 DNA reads TGTGCCAGCAGCCAAGTGAAGCCAGGGTCGAGCGTTTCCGGCTCCTACGAGCAGTACTTC. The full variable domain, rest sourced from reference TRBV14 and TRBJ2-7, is EAGVTQFPSHSVIEKGQTVTLRCDPISGHDNLYWYRRVMGKEIKFLLHFVKESKQDESGMPNNRFLAERTGGTYSTLKVQPAELEDSGVYFCASSQVKPGSSVSGSYEQYFGPGTRLTVT.

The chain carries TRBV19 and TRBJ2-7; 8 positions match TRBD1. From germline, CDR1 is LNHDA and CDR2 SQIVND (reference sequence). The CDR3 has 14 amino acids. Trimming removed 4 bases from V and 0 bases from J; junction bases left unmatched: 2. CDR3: CASSTDRGSYEQYF. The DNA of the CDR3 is TGTGCCAGTAGTACAGACAGGGGCTCCTACGAGCAGTACTTC. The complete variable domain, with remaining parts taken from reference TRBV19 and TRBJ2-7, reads DGGITQSPKYLFRKEGQNVTLSCEQNLNHDAMYWYRQDPGQGLRLIYYSQIVNDFQKGDIAEGYSVSREKKESFPLTVTSAQKNPTAFYLCASSTDRGSYEQYFGPGTRLTVT.

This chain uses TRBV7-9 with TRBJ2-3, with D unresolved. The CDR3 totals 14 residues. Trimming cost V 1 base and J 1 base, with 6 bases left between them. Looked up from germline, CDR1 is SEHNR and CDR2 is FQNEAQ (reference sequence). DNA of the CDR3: TGTGCCAGCAGCTTAGATCAGGGCACAGATACGCAGTATTTT. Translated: CASSLDQGTDTQYF.

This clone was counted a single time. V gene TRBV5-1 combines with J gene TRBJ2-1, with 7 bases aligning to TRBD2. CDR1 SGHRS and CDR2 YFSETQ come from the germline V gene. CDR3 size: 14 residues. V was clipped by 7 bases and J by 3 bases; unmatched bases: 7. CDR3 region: CASRTTSVYNEQFF. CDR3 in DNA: TGCGCCAGCCGCACCACTAGCGTCTACAATGAGCAGTTCTTC.

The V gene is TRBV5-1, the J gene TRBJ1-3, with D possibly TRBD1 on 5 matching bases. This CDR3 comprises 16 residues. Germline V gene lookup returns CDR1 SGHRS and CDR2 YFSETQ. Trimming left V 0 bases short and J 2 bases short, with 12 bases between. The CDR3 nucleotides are TGCGCCAGCAGCTTGGAAGGGACTATTCCTGGAAACACCATATATTTT. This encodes CASSLEGTIPGNTIYF.

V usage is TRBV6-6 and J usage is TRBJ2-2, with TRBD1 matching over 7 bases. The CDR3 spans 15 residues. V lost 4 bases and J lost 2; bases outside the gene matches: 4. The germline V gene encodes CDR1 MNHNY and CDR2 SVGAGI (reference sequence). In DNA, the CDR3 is TGTGCCAGCAGTTTCGGACAGGTTAACACCGGGGAGCTGTTTTTT. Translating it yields CASSFGQVNTGELFF.

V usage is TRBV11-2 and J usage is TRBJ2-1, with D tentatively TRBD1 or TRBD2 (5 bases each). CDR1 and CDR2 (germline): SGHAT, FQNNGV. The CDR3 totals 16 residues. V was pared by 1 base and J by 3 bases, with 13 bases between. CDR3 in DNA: TGTGCCAGCAGCTTAGGGGACCTCCCGGTCTACAATGAGCAGTTCTTC. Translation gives CASSLGDLPVYNEQFF.

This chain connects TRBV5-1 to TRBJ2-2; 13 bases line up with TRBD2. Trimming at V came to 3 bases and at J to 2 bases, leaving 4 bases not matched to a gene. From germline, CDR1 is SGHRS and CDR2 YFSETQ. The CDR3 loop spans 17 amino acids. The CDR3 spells CASSSLAGGLNTGELFF. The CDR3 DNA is TGCGCCAGCAGCTCACTAGCGGGGGGGCTAAACACCGGGGAGCTGTTTTTT.

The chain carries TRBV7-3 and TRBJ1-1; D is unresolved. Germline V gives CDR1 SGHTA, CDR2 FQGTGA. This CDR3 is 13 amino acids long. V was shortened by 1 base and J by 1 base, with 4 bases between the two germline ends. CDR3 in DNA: TGTGCCAGCAGCTTAAAACGGAACACTGAAGCTTTCTTT. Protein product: CASSLKRNTEAFF.

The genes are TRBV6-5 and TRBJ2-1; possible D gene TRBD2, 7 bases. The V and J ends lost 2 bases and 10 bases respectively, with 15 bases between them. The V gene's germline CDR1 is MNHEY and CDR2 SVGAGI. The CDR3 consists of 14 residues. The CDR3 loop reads CASSYDRGANEQFF. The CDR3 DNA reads TGTGCCAGCAGTTACGATCGGGGGGCCAACGAGCAGTTCTTC.

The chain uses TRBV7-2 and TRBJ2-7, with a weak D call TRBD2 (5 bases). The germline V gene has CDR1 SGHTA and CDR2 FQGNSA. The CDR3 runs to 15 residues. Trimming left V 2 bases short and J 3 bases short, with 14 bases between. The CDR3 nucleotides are TGTGCCAGCAGCTTAATTCCCTCGGCGGGCTACGAGCAGTACTTC. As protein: CASSLIPSAGYEQYF.

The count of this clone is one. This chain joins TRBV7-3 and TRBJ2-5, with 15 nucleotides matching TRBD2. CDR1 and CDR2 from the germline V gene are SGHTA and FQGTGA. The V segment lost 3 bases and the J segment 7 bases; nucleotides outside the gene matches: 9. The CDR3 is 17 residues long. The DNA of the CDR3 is TGTGCCAGCAGCTTGGGACTAGCGGGAGGATCACAAAGGACCCAGTACTTC. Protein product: CASSLGLAGGSQRTQYF.

The CDR3 loop is CAIALTTNGGEQYF. CDR3 nucleotides: TGTGCCATCGCCCTCACCACCAATGGAGGGGAGCAGTACTTC. The gene calls are TRBV10-3 and TRBJ2-7, with TRBD2 as a possible D gene (6 bases). The CDR3 covers 14 residues. The germline V gene encodes CDR1 ENHRY and CDR2 SYGVKD. V was clipped by 8 bases and J by 7 bases, with 21 bases between them.